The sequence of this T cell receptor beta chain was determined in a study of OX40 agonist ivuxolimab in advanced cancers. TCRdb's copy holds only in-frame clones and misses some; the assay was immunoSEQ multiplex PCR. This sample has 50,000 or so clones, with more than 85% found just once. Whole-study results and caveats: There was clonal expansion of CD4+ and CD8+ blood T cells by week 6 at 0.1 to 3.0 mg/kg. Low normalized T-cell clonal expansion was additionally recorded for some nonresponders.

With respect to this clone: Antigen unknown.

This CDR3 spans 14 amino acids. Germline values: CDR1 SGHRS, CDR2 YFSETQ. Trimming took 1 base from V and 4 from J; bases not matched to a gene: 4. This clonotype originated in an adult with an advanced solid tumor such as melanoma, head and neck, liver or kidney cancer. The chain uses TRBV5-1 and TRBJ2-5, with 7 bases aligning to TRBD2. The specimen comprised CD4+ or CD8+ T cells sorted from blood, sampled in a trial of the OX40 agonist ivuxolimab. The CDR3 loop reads CASSLWEGGETQYF. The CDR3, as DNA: TGCGCCAGCAGCTTGTGGGAGGGAGGAGAGACCCAGTACTTC.